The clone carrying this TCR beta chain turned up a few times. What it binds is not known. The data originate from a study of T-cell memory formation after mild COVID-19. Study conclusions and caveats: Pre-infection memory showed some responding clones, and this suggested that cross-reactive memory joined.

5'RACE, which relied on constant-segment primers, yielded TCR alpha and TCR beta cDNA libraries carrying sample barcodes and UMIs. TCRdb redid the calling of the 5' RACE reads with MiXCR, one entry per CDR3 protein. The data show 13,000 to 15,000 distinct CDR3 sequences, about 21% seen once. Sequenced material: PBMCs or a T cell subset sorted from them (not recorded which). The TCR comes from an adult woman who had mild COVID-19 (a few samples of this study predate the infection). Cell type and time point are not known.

CDR3 in DNA: TGTGCCAGCAGTGCCCGGGTTGTCGGGGAGCTGTTTTTT. Its protein is CASSARVVGELFF. The gene calls are TRBV2 and TRBJ2-2; D is unclear. The germline V gene has CDR1 SNHLY and CDR2 FYNNEI. The CDR3 spans 13 residues. V was trimmed by 4 bases and J by 7 bases, leaving 10 bases between them.